There are a few counts of the clone carrying this T cell receptor (beta chain). Its antigen is undetermined. One heparinised draw of blood, averaging roughly 110 mL, came from each donor. Of the isolated RNA, all was reverse transcribed, and so the sequenced material was expressed TCRB transcripts. The table came from immunoSEQ multiplex PCR; TCRdb's copy has only in-frame clones and leaves some out. Of over 650,000 clones in the sample, about an eighth were seen once. This sample is drawn from a study of beta chain features in type 1 diabetes. Points from the study as a whole: TCRB CDR3s from Type 1 diabetes patients were moderately but significantly shorter in all four CD4+ subsets. VDJ junctions from type 1 diabetes patients carried fewer insertions and larger deletions. A cDNA-based sequencing approach could over-represent cells with high TCR expression.

The sequencing input was naive CD4+ T cells from blood. This receptor was identified in a man between 18 and 35 years old with type 1 diabetes.

The CDR3, as DNA: TGTGCCAGCAGCTACCTCCAAGAGACCCAGTACTTC. Translation gives CASSYLQETQYF. J is TRBJ2-5 and V is TRBV7-2; D uncertain. Per the germline V gene, CDR1 is SGHTA and CDR2 is FQGNSA. Trimming took off 4 bases at V and 1 base at J, with 4 bases between the two ends. The CDR3 contains 12 residues.